This T cell receptor (beta chain) emerged from a study of cytomegalovirus exposure and HLA in healthy donors. Study outcomes and limitations: There were around 160 TCR beta chains listed as cytomegalovirus-associated. Specific recognition of CMV antigens was confirmed in vitro for a few chains (all CMV-associated).

While the first cohort had some 700 subjects, the donors belonged to the separate validation cohort of roughly 130 subjects. Clones were sequenced by immunoSEQ multiplex PCR, and TCRdb holds only the in-frame ones, with some missing. The sample has around 150,000 clones, less than 90% seen once. Notes on this clone: The target antigen is unknown.

Germline lookup yields CDR1 MNHNS and CDR2 SASEGT. The CDR3 has 14 amino acids. Between the trimmed V and J ends, which lost 4 bases and 3 bases, there was a span of 9 bases. The chain has TRBV6-1 and TRBJ2-2; D is ambiguous. The clonotype was recovered from a woman in her thirties in good health and CMV-seronegative. Sequences were obtained from PBMCs. In DNA form, the CDR3 reads TGTGCCAGCAGTGTCGCAGACTACACCGGGGAGCTGTTTTTT. Encoded protein: CASSVADYTGELFF.